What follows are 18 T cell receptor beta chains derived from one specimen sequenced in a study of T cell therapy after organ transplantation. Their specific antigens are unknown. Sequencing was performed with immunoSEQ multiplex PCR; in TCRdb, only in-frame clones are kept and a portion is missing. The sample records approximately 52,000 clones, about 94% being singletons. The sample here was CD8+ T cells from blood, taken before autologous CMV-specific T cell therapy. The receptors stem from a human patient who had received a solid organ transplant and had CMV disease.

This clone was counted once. Written as DNA, the CDR3 is TGTGCCTGGAGTGTACGGTTTATAAACGGCTCCTTGAGGCCCCAGCATTTT. This codes for CAWSVRFINGSLRPQHF. The chain employs TRBV30 and TRBJ1-5, with no clear D. Germline V lookup: CDR1 GTSNPN, CDR2 SVGIG (reference sequence). This CDR3 has 17 amino acids. With 0 bases removed from V and 9 bases from J, the gap between germline ends came to 24 bases.

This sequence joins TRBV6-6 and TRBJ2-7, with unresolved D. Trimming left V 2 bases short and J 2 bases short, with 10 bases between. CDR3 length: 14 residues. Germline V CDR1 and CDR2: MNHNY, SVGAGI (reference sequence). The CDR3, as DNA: TGTGCCAGCAGTTACATCACACAACCCTACGAGCAGTACTTC. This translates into CASSYITQPYEQYF.

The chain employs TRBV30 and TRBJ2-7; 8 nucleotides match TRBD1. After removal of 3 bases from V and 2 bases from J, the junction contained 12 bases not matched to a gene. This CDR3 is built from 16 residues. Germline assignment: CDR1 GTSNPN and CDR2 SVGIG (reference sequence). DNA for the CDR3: TGTGCCTGGAGGGGGTTCAGGGGGCGAATCACCTACGAGCAGTACTTC. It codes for CAWRGFRGRITYEQYF.

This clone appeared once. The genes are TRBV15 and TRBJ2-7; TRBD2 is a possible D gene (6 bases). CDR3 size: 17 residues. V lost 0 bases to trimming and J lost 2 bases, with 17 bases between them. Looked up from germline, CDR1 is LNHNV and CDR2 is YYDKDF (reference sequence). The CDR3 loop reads CATSRDGFTGETYEQYF. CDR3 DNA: TGTGCCACCAGCAGAGATGGCTTCACGGGGGAGACCTACGAGCAGTACTTC.

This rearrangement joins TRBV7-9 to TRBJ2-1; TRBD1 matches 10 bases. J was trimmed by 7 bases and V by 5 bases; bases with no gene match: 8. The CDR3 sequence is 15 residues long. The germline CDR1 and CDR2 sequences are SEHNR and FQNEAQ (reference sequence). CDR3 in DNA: TGTGCCAGCAGCCCCTGGACAGGGGGACTGAATGAGCAGTTCTTC. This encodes CASSPWTGGLNEQFF.

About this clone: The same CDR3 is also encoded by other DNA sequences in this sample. The CDR3 here is CASKAWGPYEQYF. CDR3 sequence (DNA): TGTGCCAGTAAAGCATGGGGCCCCTACGAGCAGTACTTC. This chain uses TRBV7-8 with TRBJ2-7, with D perhaps TRBD1 (5 bases). Germline assignment: CDR1 SGHVS and CDR2 FQNEAQ. This CDR3 has 13 residues. The V end lost 9 bases, the J end lost 2 bases, and 14 bases lay between the germline ends.

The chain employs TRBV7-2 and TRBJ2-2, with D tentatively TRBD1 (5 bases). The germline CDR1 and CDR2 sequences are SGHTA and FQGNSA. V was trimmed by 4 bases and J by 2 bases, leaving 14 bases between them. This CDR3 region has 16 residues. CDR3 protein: CASSYWRQTNTGELFF. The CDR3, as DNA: TGTGCCAGCAGCTATTGGAGACAGACAAACACCGGGGAGCTGTTTTTT.

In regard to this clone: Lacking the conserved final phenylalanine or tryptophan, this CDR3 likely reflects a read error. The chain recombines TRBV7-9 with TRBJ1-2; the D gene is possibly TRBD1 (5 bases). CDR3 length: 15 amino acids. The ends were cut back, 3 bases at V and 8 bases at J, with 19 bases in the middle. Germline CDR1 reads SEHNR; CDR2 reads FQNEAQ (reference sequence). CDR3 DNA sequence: TGTGCCAGCAGCTTTTTGGGAGGGGTCTCTTTGGGCTACACCCTC. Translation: CASSFLGGVSLGYTL.

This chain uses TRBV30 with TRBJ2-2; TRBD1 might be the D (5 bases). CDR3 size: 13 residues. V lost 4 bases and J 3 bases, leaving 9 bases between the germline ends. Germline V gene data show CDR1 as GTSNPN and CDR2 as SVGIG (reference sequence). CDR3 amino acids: CAWTATDTGELFF. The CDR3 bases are TGTGCCTGGACCGCGACAGACACCGGGGAGCTGTTTTTT.

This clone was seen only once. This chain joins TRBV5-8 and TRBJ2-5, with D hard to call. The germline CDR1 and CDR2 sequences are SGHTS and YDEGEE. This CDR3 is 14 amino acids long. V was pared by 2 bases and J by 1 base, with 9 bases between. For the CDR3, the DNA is TGTGCCAGCAGCTTAGGGCGGATCCAAGAGACCCAGTACTTC. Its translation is CASSLGRIQETQYF. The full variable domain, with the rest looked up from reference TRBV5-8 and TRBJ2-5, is EAGVTQSPTHLIKTRGQQATLRCSPISGHTSVYWYQQALGLGLQFLLWYDEGEERNRGNFPPRFSGRQFPNYSSELNVNALELEDSALYLCASSLGRIQETQYFGPGTRLLVL.

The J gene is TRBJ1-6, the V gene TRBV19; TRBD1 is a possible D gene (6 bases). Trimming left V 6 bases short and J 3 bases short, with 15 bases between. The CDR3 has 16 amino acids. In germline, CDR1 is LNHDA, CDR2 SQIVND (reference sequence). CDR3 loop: CASRRQAPNYNSPLHF. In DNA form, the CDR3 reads TGTGCCAGTAGGAGACAGGCCCCGAACTATAATTCACCCCTCCACTTT. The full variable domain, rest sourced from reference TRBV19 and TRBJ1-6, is DGGITQSPKYLFRKEGQNVTLSCEQNLNHDAMYWYRQDPGQGLRLIYYSQIVNDFQKGDIAEGYSVSREKKESFPLTVTSAQKNPTAFYLCASRRQAPNYNSPLHFGNGTRLTVT.

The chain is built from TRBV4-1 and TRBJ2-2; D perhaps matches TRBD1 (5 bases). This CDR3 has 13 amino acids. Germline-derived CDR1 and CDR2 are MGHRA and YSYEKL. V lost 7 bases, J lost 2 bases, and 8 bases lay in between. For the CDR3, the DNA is TGCGCCAGCACTGACAGAAACACCGGGGAGCTGTTTTTT. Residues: CASTDRNTGELFF.

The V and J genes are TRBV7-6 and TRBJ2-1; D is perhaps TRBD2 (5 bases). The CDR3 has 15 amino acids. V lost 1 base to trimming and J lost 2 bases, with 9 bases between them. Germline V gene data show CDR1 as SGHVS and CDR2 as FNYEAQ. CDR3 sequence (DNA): TGTGCCAGCAGCTTAGAGACGGGAACCTACAATGAGCAGTTCTTC. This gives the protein CASSLETGTYNEQFF.

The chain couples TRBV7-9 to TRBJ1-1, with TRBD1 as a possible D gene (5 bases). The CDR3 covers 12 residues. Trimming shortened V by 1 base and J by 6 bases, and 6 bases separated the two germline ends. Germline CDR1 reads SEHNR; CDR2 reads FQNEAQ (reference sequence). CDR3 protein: CASSLGGAEAFF. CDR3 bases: TGTGCCAGCAGCTTAGGGGGGGCTGAAGCTTTCTTT. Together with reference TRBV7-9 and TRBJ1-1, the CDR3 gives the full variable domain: DTGVSQNPRHKITKRGQNVTFRCDPISEHNRLYWYRQTLGQGPEFLTYFQNEAQLEKSRLLSDRFSAERPKGSFSTLEIQRTEQGDSAMYLCASSLGGAEAFFGQGTRLTVV.

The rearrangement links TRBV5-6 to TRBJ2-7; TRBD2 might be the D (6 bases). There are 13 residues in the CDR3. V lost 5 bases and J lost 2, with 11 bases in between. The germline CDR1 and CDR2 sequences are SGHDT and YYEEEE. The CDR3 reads CASRDYKAYEQYF. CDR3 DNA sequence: TGTGCCAGCAGGGACTATAAGGCCTACGAGCAGTACTTC. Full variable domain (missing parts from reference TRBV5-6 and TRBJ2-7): DAGVTQSPTHLIKTRGQQVTLRCSPKSGHDTVSWYQQALGQGPQFIFQYYEEEERQRGNFPDRFSGHQFPNYSSELNVNALLLGDSALYLCASRDYKAYEQYFGPGTRLTVT.

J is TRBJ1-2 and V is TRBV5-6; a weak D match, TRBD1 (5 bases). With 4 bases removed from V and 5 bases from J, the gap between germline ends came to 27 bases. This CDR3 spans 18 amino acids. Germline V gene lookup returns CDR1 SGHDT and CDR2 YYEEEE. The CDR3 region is CASSPKPGRMNLFYGYTF. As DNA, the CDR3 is TGTGCCAGCAGCCCAAAGCCGGGACGCATGAATTTATTTTATGGCTACACCTTC.

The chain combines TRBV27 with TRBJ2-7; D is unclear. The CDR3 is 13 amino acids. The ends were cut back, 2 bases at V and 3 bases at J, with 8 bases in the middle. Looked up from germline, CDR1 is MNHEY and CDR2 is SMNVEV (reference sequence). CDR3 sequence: CASSLIPVYEQYF. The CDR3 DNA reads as TGTGCCAGCAGTTTAATTCCAGTCTACGAGCAGTACTTC.

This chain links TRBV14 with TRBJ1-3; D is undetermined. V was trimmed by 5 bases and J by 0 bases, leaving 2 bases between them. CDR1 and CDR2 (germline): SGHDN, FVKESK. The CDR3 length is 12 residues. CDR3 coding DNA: TGTGCCAGCAGCGACTCTGGAAACACCATATATTTT. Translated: CASSDSGNTIYF.